The text below deals with one T cell receptor (beta chain). V lost 1 base and J lost 4, with 13 bases in between. CDR1 and CDR2 (germline): LGHNA, YSLEER. The CDR3 is 15 amino acids. This record comes from a study of identical twins. TCRdb reanalysed the 5' RACE reads using MiXCR and keeps one entry per CDR3 protein. The data hold around 690,000 distinct CDR3 sequences, with approximately 21% observed a single time. These same records also appear under a second study, on T cells expressing NK-cell markers.

The J gene is TRBJ1-2, the V gene TRBV4-3; D is uncertain. The TCR sequence derives from a woman younger than 30 in good health. Source material: PBMCs. CDR3 nucleotide sequence: TGCGCCAGCAGCCAAGGACTCTCAGGAAGCTATGGCTACACCTTC. Translated, it gives CASSQGLSGSYGYTF.